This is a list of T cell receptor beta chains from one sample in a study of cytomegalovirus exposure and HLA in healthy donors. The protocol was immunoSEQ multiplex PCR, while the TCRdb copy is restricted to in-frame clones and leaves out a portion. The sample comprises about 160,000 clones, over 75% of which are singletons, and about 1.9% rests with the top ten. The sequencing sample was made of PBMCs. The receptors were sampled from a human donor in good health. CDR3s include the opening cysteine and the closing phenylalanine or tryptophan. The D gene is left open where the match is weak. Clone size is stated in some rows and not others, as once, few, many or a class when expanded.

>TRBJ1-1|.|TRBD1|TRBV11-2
CASSRRRTGFFTEAFF
TGTGCCAGCAGCCGGAGGCGGACAGGGTTCTTCACTGAAGCTTTCTTT
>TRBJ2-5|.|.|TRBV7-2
CASSLGSSQETQYF
TGTGCCAGCAGCTTAGGGTCTAGCCAAGAGACCCAGTACTTC
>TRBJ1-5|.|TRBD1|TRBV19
CASSSDPGQGYNQPQHF
TGTGCCAGTAGTTCTGACCCGGGACAGGGGTACAATCAGCCCCAGCATTTT
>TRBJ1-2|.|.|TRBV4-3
CASSQEAFTSYGYTF
TGCGCCAGCAGCCAAGAGGCCTTCACCAGCTATGGCTACACCTTC
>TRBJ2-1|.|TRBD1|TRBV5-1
CASSEGQGGVF
TGCGCCAGCAGCGAGGGACAGGGTGGTGTCTTC
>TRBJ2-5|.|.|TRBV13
CASSPTYRETQYF
TGTGCCAGCAGCCCCACCTACCGGGAGACCCAGTACTTC
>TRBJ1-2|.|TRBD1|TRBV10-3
CAIRGTGLGYTF
TGTGCCATCAGGGGGACAGGGCTCGGCTACACCTTC
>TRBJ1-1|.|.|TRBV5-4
CASSLPQEKAFF
TGTGCCAGCAGCTTGCCGCAGGAAAAAGCTTTCTTT
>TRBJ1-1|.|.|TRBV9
CASNKAGGNTEAFF
TGTGCCAGCAACAAAGCGGGAGGGAACACTGAAGCTTTCTTT
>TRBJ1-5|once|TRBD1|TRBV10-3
CAIGTGDNQPQHF
TGTGCCATCGGGACAGGGGACAATCAGCCCCAGCATTTT
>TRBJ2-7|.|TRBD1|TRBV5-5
CASRAGTGYEQYF
TGTGCCAGCAGGGCTGGGACAGGGTACGAGCAGTACTTC
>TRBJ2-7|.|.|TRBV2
CASSARFSGTYEQYF
TGTGCCAGCAGTGCCCGGTTTAGCGGAACTTACGAGCAGTACTTC
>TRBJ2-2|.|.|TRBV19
CASRRAGGANTGELFF
TGTGCCAGTAGAAGAGCGGGCGGGGCGAACACCGGGGAGCTGTTTTTT
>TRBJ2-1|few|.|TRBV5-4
CASSSQGEQFF
TGTGCCAGCAGCTCCCAGGGGGAGCAGTTCTTC
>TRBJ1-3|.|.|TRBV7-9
CASSLLGLENGNTIYF
TGTGCCAGCAGCTTATTGGGTTTGGAGAATGGAAACACCATATATTTT
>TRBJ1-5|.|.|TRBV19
CASSYGTMRNQPQHF
TGTGCCAGTAGTTATGGAACTATGCGCAATCAGCCCCAGCATTTT
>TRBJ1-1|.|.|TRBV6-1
CASTKGHQGGEAFF
TGTGCCAGCACCAAAGGTCACCAGGGTGGTGAAGCTTTCTTT
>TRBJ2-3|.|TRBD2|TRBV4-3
CASSQDASGATSTDTQYF
TGCGCCAGCAGCCAAGATGCTAGCGGGGCTACTAGCACAGATACGCAGTATTTT
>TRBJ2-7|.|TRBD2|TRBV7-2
CASSPRGVSYEQYF
TGTGCCAGCAGCCCCCGGGGGGTCTCCTACGAGCAGTACTTC
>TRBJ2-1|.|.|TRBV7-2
CASSPRTDSYNEQFF
TGTGCCAGCAGCCCCCGGACAGACTCCTACAATGAGCAGTTCTTC
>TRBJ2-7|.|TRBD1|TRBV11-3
CASSHDRGRAYEQYF
TGTGCCAGCAGCCATGACAGGGGGCGCGCCTACGAGCAGTACTTC
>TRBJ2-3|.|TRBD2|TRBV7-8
CASSLAVGGAPDTQYF
TGTGCCAGCAGCTTAGCGGTCGGGGGGGCCCCAGATACGCAGTATTTT
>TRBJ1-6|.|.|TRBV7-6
CASSLEFRSSYNSPLHF
TGTGCCAGCAGCTTAGAGTTCAGAAGCTCCTATAATTCACCCCTCCACTTT
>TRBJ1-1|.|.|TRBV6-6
CASSYSGHCEAFF
TGTGCCAGCAGTTACTCCGGACACTGCGAAGCTTTCTTT
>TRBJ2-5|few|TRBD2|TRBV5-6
CASSAGLAGAQETQYF
TGTGCCAGCAGCGCCGGACTAGCGGGGGCCCAAGAGACCCAGTACTTC
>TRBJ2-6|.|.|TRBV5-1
CASSLGEVISGANVLTF
TGCGCCAGCAGCTTGGGAGAGGTTATCTCTGGGGCCAACGTCCTGACTTTC
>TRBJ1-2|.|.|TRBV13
CASSLGGALRSGYTF
TGTGCCAGCAGCTTAGGAGGGGCGCTTCGGTCTGGCTACACCTTC
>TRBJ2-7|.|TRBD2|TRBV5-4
CASSSNSGGRGEQYF
TGTGCCAGCAGCTCTAATAGCGGGGGAAGGGGCGAGCAGTACTTC
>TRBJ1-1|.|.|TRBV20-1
CSASSSTSAFF
TGCAGTGCTAGTTCTAGCACTTCAGCTTTCTTT
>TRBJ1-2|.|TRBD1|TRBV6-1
CASSEPAGGGGYTF
TGTGCCAGCAGTGAACCCGCAGGGGGCGGAGGCTACACCTTC
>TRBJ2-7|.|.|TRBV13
CASSLSSRYEQYF
TGTGCCAGCAGCTTATCATCCAGATACGAGCAGTACTTC
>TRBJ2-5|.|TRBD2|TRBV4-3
CASSQEFGLAGGQETQYF
TGCGCCAGCAGCCAAGAATTTGGGCTAGCGGGGGGGCAAGAGACCCAGTACTTC
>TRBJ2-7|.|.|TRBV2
CASSGSHEQYF
TGTGCCAGCAGTGGCAGTCACGAGCAGTACTTC
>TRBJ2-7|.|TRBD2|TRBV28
CASTTPGGAYEQYF
TGTGCCAGCACCACCCCGGGGGGAGCCTACGAGCAGTACTTC
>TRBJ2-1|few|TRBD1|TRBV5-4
CASSDRTGGSYNEQFF
TGTGCCAGCAGCGATCGAACAGGGGGCTCCTACAATGAGCAGTTCTTC
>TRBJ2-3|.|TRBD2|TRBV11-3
CASSLGLAGTTDTQYF
TGTGCCAGCAGCTTAGGACTAGCGGGGACCACAGATACGCAGTATTTT
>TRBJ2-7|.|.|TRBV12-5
CASGLSPTEQYF
TGTGCTAGTGGTTTGTCCCCTACGGAGCAGTACTTC
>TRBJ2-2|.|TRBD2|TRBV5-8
CASSLMGRTSWNTGELFF
TGTGCCAGCAGCTTGATGGGACGGACTAGCTGGAACACCGGGGAGCTGTTTTTT
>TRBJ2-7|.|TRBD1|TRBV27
CASSLSGTGILYEQYF
TGTGCCAGCAGTTTATCGGGGACAGGGATACTCTACGAGCAGTACTTC
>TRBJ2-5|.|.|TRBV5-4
CASSLPGTQVQTQYF
TGTGCCAGCAGCTTGCCCGGGACTCAAGTTCAGACCCAGTACTTC
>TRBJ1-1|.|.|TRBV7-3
CASSRPGDEAFF
TGTGCCAGCAGCCGGCCGGGGGATGAAGCTTTCTTT
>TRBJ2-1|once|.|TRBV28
CASSQTMSSYNEQFF
TGTGCCAGCAGTCAGACTATGAGCTCCTACAATGAGCAGTTCTTC
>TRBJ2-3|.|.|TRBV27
CASSFSDSNTDTQYF
TGTGCCAGCAGTTTCTCGGACAGCAACACAGATACGCAGTATTTT
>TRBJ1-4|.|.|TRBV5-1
CASSLWGGEKLFF
TGCGCCAGCAGCTTGTGGGGCGGAGAAAAACTGTTTTTT
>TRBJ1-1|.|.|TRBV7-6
CASSLTEGMNTEAFF
TGTGCCAGCAGCCTAACGGAGGGCATGAACACTGAAGCTTTCTTT
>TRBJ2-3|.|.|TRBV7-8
CASSPILSGRTDTQYF
TGTGCCAGCAGCCCTATCCTTAGCGGACGTACAGATACGCAGTATTTT
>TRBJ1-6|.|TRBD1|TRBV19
CASSIQDRVDSPLHF
TGTGCCAGTAGTATACAGGACAGGGTGGATTCACCCCTCCACTTT
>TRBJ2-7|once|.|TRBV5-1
CASSLAAQGGGYEQYF
TGCGCCAGCAGCTTGGCCGCCCAGGGAGGAGGCTACGAGCAGTACTTC
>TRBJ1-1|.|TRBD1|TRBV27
CASSSRTGTGPGTEAFF
TGTGCCAGCAGTTCCAGGACAGGGACGGGGCCGGGGACTGAAGCTTTCTTT